These T cell receptor beta chains were read from a single sample in a study of T cells in Graves' hyperthyroidism and ophthalmopathy. TCRdb analysed the multiplex PCR reads with MiXCR anew, one entry per CDR3 protein. The table includes over 350,000 distinct CDR3 sequences, around 20% detected once. Sequenced: blood. The receptors come from a man between 18 and 35 years old with Graves' ophthalmopathy. The CDR3 runs from the conserved cysteine through the conserved F or W. D genes are given only for firm matches. Clone sizes are given selectively: once, few, many, or a class where the clone is expanded.

cdr3_aa: CASRTGCNF
cdr3_nt: TGTGCCAGCAGGACAGGGTGCAATTTT
d_call: TRBD1
cdr3_length: 9
j_call: TRBJ1-5
v_call: TRBV6-1
clone_size: NA

cdr3_aa: CASTQDRGLTDTQYF
cdr3_nt: TGTGCCAGCACCCAGGACAGGGGGCTCACAGATACGCAGTATTTT
d_call: TRBD1
cdr3_length: 15
j_call: TRBJ2-3
v_call: TRBV13
clone_size: NA

cdr3_aa: CASSYGGGAFPTEAFF
cdr3_nt: TGTGCCAGCAGTTACGGGGGGGGGGCTTTTCCCACTGAAGCTTTCTTT
d_call: NA
cdr3_length: 16
j_call: TRBJ1-1
v_call: TRBV6-5
clone_size: many

cdr3_aa: CAISESLGHSMTDTQYF
cdr3_nt: TGTGCCATCAGTGAGTCCCTCGGACATAGCATGACAGATACGCAGTATTTT
d_call: NA
cdr3_length: 17
j_call: TRBJ2-3
v_call: TRBV10-3
clone_size: NA

cdr3_aa: CASSYDIHYEQYF
cdr3_nt: TGTGCCAGCAGCTATGACATTCACTACGAGCAGTACTTC
d_call: NA
cdr3_length: 13
j_call: TRBJ2-7
v_call: TRBV7-3
clone_size: many

cdr3_aa: CSAGARRTNNEQFF
cdr3_nt: TGCAGTGCCGGGGCCCGGCGGACAAACAATGAGCAGTTCTTC
d_call: NA
cdr3_length: 14
j_call: TRBJ2-1
v_call: TRBV20-1
clone_size: few

cdr3_aa: CASSPDGYQETQYF
cdr3_nt: TGTGCCAGCTCACCGGACGGATACCAAGAGACCCAGTACTTC
d_call: NA
cdr3_length: 14
j_call: TRBJ2-5
v_call: TRBV18
clone_size: many

cdr3_aa: CASSLEGALAFF
cdr3_nt: TGTGCCAGCAGTTTGGAGGGGGCTCTGGCTTTCTTT
d_call: TRBD1
cdr3_length: 12
j_call: TRBJ1-1
v_call: TRBV28
clone_size: many

cdr3_aa: CASTRGLAGGEETQYF
cdr3_nt: TGTGCCAGCACTCGAGGACTAGCGGGAGGAGAGGAGACCCAGTACTTC
d_call: TRBD2
cdr3_length: 16
j_call: TRBJ2-5
v_call: TRBV2
clone_size: once

cdr3_aa: CASSVSLVERAGADAQYF
cdr3_nt: TGTGCCAGCAGCGTCTCCCTGGTGGAAAGGGCGGGCGCAGATGCGCAGTATTTT
d_call: NA
cdr3_length: 18
j_call: TRBJ2-3
v_call: TRBV9
clone_size: few

cdr3_aa: CASSLYPGGGVYNEQFF
cdr3_nt: TGTGCCAGCAGCCTTTATCCAGGCGGGGGGGTTTACAATGAGCAGTTCTTC
d_call: TRBD2
cdr3_length: 17
j_call: TRBJ2-1
v_call: TRBV7-7
clone_size: NA

cdr3_aa: CASWGVEAFF
cdr3_nt: TGTGCCAGCTGGGGTGTTGAAGCTTTCTTT
d_call: NA
cdr3_length: 10
j_call: TRBJ1-1
v_call: TRBV6-1
clone_size: NA

cdr3_aa: CASSPAGRGLSYEQYF
cdr3_nt: TGCGCCAGCAGCCCCGCCGGAAGGGGCCTTTCCTACGAGCAGTACTTC
d_call: NA
cdr3_length: 16
j_call: TRBJ2-7
v_call: TRBV5-1
clone_size: few

cdr3_aa: CASSPKLPGTVGAEAFF
cdr3_nt: TGCGCCAGCAGCCCGAAACTACCCGGGACAGTGGGGGCTGAAGCTTTCTTT
d_call: TRBD1
cdr3_length: 17
j_call: TRBJ1-1
v_call: TRBV5-1
clone_size: many

cdr3_aa: CASSPQSPGTGTEEQFF
cdr3_nt: TGTGCCAGCAGCCCCCAAAGTCCCGGGACAGGTACGGAGGAGCAGTTCTTC
d_call: TRBD1
cdr3_length: 17
j_call: TRBJ2-1
v_call: TRBV3-1
clone_size: few

cdr3_aa: CASSWGESGTSTDTQYF
cdr3_nt: TGTGCCAGCAGTTGGGGGGAGAGTGGAACTAGCACAGATACGCAGTATTTT
d_call: NA
cdr3_length: 17
j_call: TRBJ2-3
v_call: TRBV6-9
clone_size: NA

cdr3_aa: CASRPPSDREAINTEAFF
cdr3_nt: TGTGCCAGCAGACCTCCCTCAGACAGGGAGGCTATTAACACTGAAGCTTTCTTT
d_call: TRBD1
cdr3_length: 18
j_call: TRBJ1-1
v_call: TRBV7-9
clone_size: NA

cdr3_aa: CASSPGGRLSSGNTIYF
cdr3_nt: TGCGCCAGCAGCCCCGGGGGGCGTCTGAGCTCTGGAAACACCATATATTTT
d_call: NA
cdr3_length: 17
j_call: TRBJ1-3
v_call: TRBV5-1
clone_size: NA

cdr3_aa: CASSLASGRVETQYF
cdr3_nt: TGTGCCAGCAGTTTAGCGTCTGGCAGGGTAGAGACCCAGTACTTC
d_call: NA
cdr3_length: 15
j_call: TRBJ2-5
v_call: TRBV28
clone_size: many

cdr3_aa: CASSSGNRPYEQYF
cdr3_nt: TGTGCCAGCAGCTCCGGGAACCGACCCTACGAGCAGTACTTC
d_call: NA
cdr3_length: 14
j_call: TRBJ2-7
v_call: TRBV7-8
clone_size: NA

cdr3_aa: CASRGRGGNTEAFF
cdr3_nt: TGTGCCAGCAGGGGCAGGGGCGGGAACACTGAAGCTTTCTTT
d_call: NA
cdr3_length: 14
j_call: TRBJ1-1
v_call: TRBV5-6
clone_size: few

cdr3_aa: CSARDSLTMDTQYF
cdr3_nt: TGCAGTGCTAGAGACAGCCTCACAATGGATACGCAGTATTTT
d_call: NA
cdr3_length: 14
j_call: TRBJ2-3
v_call: TRBV20-1
clone_size: many

cdr3_aa: CASSPTSGYYGYTF
cdr3_nt: TGTGCCAGCAGTCCTACCTCAGGGTACTATGGCTACACCTTC
d_call: NA
cdr3_length: 14
j_call: TRBJ1-2
v_call: TRBV6-1
clone_size: few

cdr3_aa: CASSSPGQSSGNTIYF
cdr3_nt: TGTGCCAGCAGTTCCCCCGGACAGAGCTCTGGAAACACCATATATTTT
d_call: NA
cdr3_length: 16
j_call: TRBJ1-3
v_call: TRBV28
clone_size: NA

cdr3_aa: CASSLISLGSTDTQYF
cdr3_nt: TGTGCCAGCAGCTTAATTAGTCTGGGGAGCACAGATACGCAGTATTTT
d_call: NA
cdr3_length: 16
j_call: TRBJ2-3
v_call: TRBV7-6
clone_size: many

cdr3_aa: CASSYSRPPRWYF
cdr3_nt: TGTGCCAGCAGTTACTCGAGGCCCCCGAGGTGGTACTTC
d_call: NA
cdr3_length: 13
j_call: TRBJ2-5
v_call: TRBV6-2/TRBV6-3
clone_size: many

cdr3_aa: CASSYERYTYSGANVLTF
cdr3_nt: TGTGCCAGCAGTTACGAAAGATATACCTACTCTGGGGCCAACGTCCTGACTTTC
d_call: NA
cdr3_length: 18
j_call: TRBJ2-6
v_call: TRBV6-9
clone_size: NA

cdr3_aa: CASSLMFGGSYEQYF
cdr3_nt: TGTGCCAGCAGTTTAATGTTCGGGGGCTCCTACGAGCAGTACTTC
d_call: NA
cdr3_length: 15
j_call: TRBJ2-7
v_call: TRBV27
clone_size: many

cdr3_aa: CASSRTSGGGNEQFF
cdr3_nt: TGTGCCAGCAGCCGGACTAGCGGGGGAGGGAATGAGCAGTTCTTC
d_call: TRBD2
cdr3_length: 15
j_call: TRBJ2-1
v_call: TRBV6-1
clone_size: many

cdr3_aa: CASSLWVGEETQYF
cdr3_nt: TGTGCCAGCAGTTTATGGGTAGGGGAAGAGACCCAGTACTTC
d_call: NA
cdr3_length: 14
j_call: TRBJ2-5
v_call: TRBV27
clone_size: few

cdr3_aa: CASSVAVEGNEQYF
cdr3_nt: TGTGCCAGCAGTGTAGCGGTCGAGGGGAACGAGCAGTACTTC
d_call: NA
cdr3_length: 14
j_call: TRBJ2-7
v_call: TRBV6-1
clone_size: many

cdr3_aa: CATSDFPPRGKYGQETQYF
cdr3_nt: TGTGCCACCAGTGATTTCCCGCCCCGGGGGAAATACGGCCAAGAGACCCAGTACTTC
d_call: NA
cdr3_length: 19
j_call: TRBJ2-5
v_call: TRBV24-1
clone_size: NA

cdr3_aa: CASSFADRGNGYTF
cdr3_nt: TGTGCCAGCAGCTTCGCGGACAGGGGGAATGGCTACACCTTC
d_call: TRBD1
cdr3_length: 14
j_call: TRBJ1-2
v_call: TRBV7-9
clone_size: many

cdr3_aa: CASSRDSSGGGYGYTF
cdr3_nt: TGTGCCAGCAGTCGGGACTCTAGCGGGGGAGGATATGGCTACACCTTC
d_call: NA
cdr3_length: 16
j_call: TRBJ1-2
v_call: TRBV7-9
clone_size: NA

cdr3_aa: CASSPRGGGVGYEQYF
cdr3_nt: TGTGCCAGCAGCCCCCGGGGGGGGGGCGTTGGTTACGAGCAGTACTTC
d_call: TRBD2
cdr3_length: 16
j_call: TRBJ2-7
v_call: TRBV7-9
clone_size: NA

cdr3_aa: CASSLDQRGLSSYNSPLHF
cdr3_nt: TGTGCCAGCAGCTTAGATCAGAGAGGGCTGAGCTCCTATAATTCACCCCTCCACTTT
d_call: NA
cdr3_length: 19
j_call: TRBJ1-6
v_call: TRBV11-2
clone_size: few

cdr3_aa: CASSRGTGFSVYEQYF
cdr3_nt: TGTGCCAGCAGCCGCGGGACAGGGTTTAGCGTCTACGAGCAGTACTTC
d_call: TRBD1
cdr3_length: 16
j_call: TRBJ2-7
v_call: TRBV13
clone_size: few

cdr3_aa: CASSSSADLGEETQYF
cdr3_nt: TGTGCCAGCAGTTCCTCCGCCGACCTGGGGGAAGAGACCCAGTACTTC
d_call: NA
cdr3_length: 16
j_call: TRBJ2-5
v_call: TRBV27
clone_size: NA

cdr3_aa: CSAPDGYEAFF
cdr3_nt: TGCAGTGCTCCCGACGGTTATGAAGCTTTCTTT
d_call: NA
cdr3_length: 11
j_call: TRBJ1-1
v_call: TRBV20-1
clone_size: few

cdr3_aa: CASSPGIGRGGFTDTQYF
cdr3_nt: TGTGCCAGCAGCCCCGGAATCGGGCGGGGGGGCTTCACAGATACGCAGTATTTT
d_call: TRBD2
cdr3_length: 18
j_call: TRBJ2-3
v_call: TRBV12-3/TRBV12-4
clone_size: many

cdr3_aa: CASLATSGGAGTQYF
cdr3_nt: TGTGCCAGCCTGGCGACTAGCGGGGGGGCTGGTACGCAGTATTTT
d_call: TRBD2
cdr3_length: 15
j_call: TRBJ2-3
v_call: TRBV2
clone_size: many

cdr3_aa: CASSQRGIGVYEQYF
cdr3_nt: TGTGCCAGCAGCCAAAGGGGGATCGGGGTCTACGAGCAGTACTTC
d_call: NA
cdr3_length: 15
j_call: TRBJ2-7
v_call: TRBV3-1
clone_size: NA

cdr3_aa: CSARSPGGGHTEAFF
cdr3_nt: TGCAGTGCTAGATCACCAGGGGGCGGCCACACTGAAGCTTTCTTT
d_call: TRBD1
cdr3_length: 15
j_call: TRBJ1-1
v_call: TRBV20-1
clone_size: many

cdr3_aa: CASRFNLGYGYTF
cdr3_nt: TGTGCCAGCCGATTTAATCTGGGCTATGGCTACACCTTC
d_call: NA
cdr3_length: 13
j_call: TRBJ1-2
v_call: TRBV19
clone_size: NA

cdr3_aa: CASLEGGSYEQYF
cdr3_nt: TGTGCCAGCTTGGAAGGGGGCTCCTACGAGCAGTACTTC
d_call: NA
cdr3_length: 13
j_call: TRBJ2-7
v_call: TRBV11-2
clone_size: many